One and the same sample provided the 2 T cell receptor beta chains below, sequenced in a study of T cells in women clearing cervical HPV infection. Assay used: immunoSEQ multiplex PCR; TCRdb lists only in-frame clones, some missing. Recorded here are more than 30,000 clones; the top ten clones represent around 19%. Sequencing was carried out using blood buffy coat. Receptor source: a woman aged 18 to 75 with a cervical HPV16 infection that either progressed to CIN3+ or cleared (not recorded which).

Turning to this clone: The read comes to an end 3 residues before the CDR3 does, leaving the germline J gene to fill in the end. The J gene is TRBJ1-5, the V gene TRBV7-2; D possibly corresponds to TRBD1 (5 bases). Germline values: CDR1 SGHTA, CDR2 FQGNSA. The length of the CDR3 is 15 residues. The ends were cut back, 2 bases at V and 5 bases at J, with 13 bases in the middle. The CDR3 here is CASSLFGTRDQPQHF. The CDR3 bases that were read are TGTGCCAGCAGCTTATTTGGGACTCGAGATCAGCCC. Drawing the rest from reference TRBV7-2 and TRBJ1-5, the complete variable domain is GAGVSQSPSNKVTEKGKDVELRCDPISGHTALYWYRQSLGQGLEFLIYFQGNSAPDKSGLPSDRFSAERTGGSVSTLTIQRTQQEDSAVYLCASSLFGTRDQPQHFGDGTRLSIL.

A word on this clone: The observed sequence ends 3 residues before the CDR3 terminus, with the missing tail filled in from the germline J gene. The V and J genes are TRBV13 and TRBJ2-1; TRBD2 aligns across 9 bases. The V and J ends lost 7 bases and 0 bases, in that order; junction bases with no gene match: 4. Germline lookup yields CDR1 PRHDT and CDR2 FYEKMQ (reference sequence). This CDR3 is built from 15 residues. CDR3 sequence reads: CASTPSGNSYNEQFF. The CDR3 bases that were read are TGTGCCAGCACGCCTAGCGGGAACTCCTACAATGAG.